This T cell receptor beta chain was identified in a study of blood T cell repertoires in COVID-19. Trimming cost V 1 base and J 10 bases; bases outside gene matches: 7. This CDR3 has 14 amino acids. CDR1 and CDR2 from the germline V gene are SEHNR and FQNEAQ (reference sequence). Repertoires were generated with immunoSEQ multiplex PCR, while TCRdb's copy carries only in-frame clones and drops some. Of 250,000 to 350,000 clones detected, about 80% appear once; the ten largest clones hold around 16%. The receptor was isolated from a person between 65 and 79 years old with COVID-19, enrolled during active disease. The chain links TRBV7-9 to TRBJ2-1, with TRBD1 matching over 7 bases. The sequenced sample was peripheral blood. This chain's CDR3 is CASSLVRGGWEQFF. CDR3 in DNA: TGTGCCAGCAGCTTAGTTCGAGGGGGCTGGGAGCAGTTCTTC. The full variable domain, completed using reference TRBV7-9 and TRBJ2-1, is DTGVSQNPRHKITKRGQNVTFRCDPISEHNRLYWYRQTLGQGPEFLTYFQNEAQLEKSRLLSDRFSAERPKGSFSTLEIQRTEQGDSAMYLCASSLVRGGWEQFFGPGTRLTVL.